The clone carrying this TCR beta chain was seen at least ten times. Its antigen is undetermined. Relying on iRepertoire HTBI primers and Arm-PCR of CDR3 regions, the team built TCR beta libraries. Original processing methods: Samples revealed approximately 60 TRBV and 14 TRBJ segments. TCRdb ran MiXCR on the multiplex PCR reads and lists one entry per CDR3 protein. These V and J calls originate from TCRdb's pipeline instead of the authors' own analysis. Among some 500,000 distinct CDR3 sequences, roughly 14% were seen once, and the ten largest hold about 9.1%. This sample is part of a study of regulatory T cells in long-lasting Graves disease. Study observations and caveats: Whereas new patients shared 966 public clonotypes, persistent patients shared more, at about 3,000.

The germline V and J ends were trimmed by 0 bases and 0 bases, with 5 bases remaining between them. CDR1 MNHEY and CDR2 SMNVEV come from the germline V gene (reference sequence). CDR3 length: 14 residues. The time point is: newly diagnosed GD, antithyroid drugs for less than 3 months. RNA isolated from PBMCs was used to make the TCR library. The same data also contributed to another study, on T cells in Graves' hyperthyroidism and ophthalmopathy. Per that study: Hyperthyroidism of Graves' type that showed no ophthalmopathy progression within 18 months was stable.

This clonotype originated in a man younger than 45 with Graves disease. The rearrangement links TRBV27 to TRBJ1-2, with D uncertain. Sequencing was performed on peripheral blood mononuclear cells (PBMCs), taken at new diagnosis, from a patient treated with antithyroid drugs. The CDR3 DNA is TGTGCCAGCAGTTTATCCCCACCTAACTATGGCTACACCTTC. This gives the protein CASSLSPPNYGYTF.